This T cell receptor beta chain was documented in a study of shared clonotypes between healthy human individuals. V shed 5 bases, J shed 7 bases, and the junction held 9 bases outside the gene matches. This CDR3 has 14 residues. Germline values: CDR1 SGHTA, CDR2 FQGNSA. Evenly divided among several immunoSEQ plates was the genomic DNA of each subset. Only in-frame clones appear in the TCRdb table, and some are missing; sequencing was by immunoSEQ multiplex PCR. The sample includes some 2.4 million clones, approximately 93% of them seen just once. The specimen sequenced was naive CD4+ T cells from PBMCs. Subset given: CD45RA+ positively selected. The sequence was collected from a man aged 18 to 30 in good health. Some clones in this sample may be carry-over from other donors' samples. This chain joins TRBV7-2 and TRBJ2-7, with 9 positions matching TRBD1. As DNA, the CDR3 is TGTGCCAGCAGCCTCCGGGACAGGGTGAGGGAGCAGTACTTC. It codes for CASSLRDRVREQYF.